This TCR beta chain appears in the sequencing data of a study of T cell responses to AZD1222 COVID-19 vaccine. Repertoires were generated with immunoSEQ multiplex PCR, while TCRdb's copy carries only in-frame clones and drops some. The table lists some 150,000 clones, 85% to 90% of them singletons. The CDR3 runs 19 residues. Germline assignment: CDR1 SGHRS and CDR2 YFSETQ. The J segment lost 3 bases and the V segment lost 0 bases, leaving 10 bases of the junction unmatched. The specimen comprised peripheral blood, sampled on day 0 of AZD1222 vaccination. The receptor's source is an adult in good health. The chain is built from TRBV5-1 and TRBJ1-5, with TRBD1 identical over 12 bases. The CDR3 loop is CASSLGLAGTGGDNQPQHF. The CDR3 DNA follows: TGCGCCAGCAGCTTGGGCCTTGCCGGGACAGGGGGCGACAATCAGCCCCAGCATTTT.